One sample yielded the 21 T cell receptor beta chains listed below, sequenced in a study of kidney transplant recipient with SARS-CoV-2 infection. TCRdb independently ran MiXCR on the reads; one entry per CDR3 protein. The repertoire holds about 250,000 distinct CDR3 sequences, with more than 25% as singletons. This material consisted of a blood sample, taken at baseline and on roughly day 120 from a kidney transplant recipient. Receptor source: a young adult male patient who had COVID-19 and was a kidney transplant recipient. Certain T cells may be donor cells from the graft.

The sample holds a few counts of this clonotype. V usage is TRBV20-1 and J usage is TRBJ2-3, with TRBD2 as a possible D gene (6 bases). This CDR3 has 14 residues. V lost 3 bases to trimming and J lost 3 bases, with 13 bases between them. CDR1 and CDR2 (germline): DFQATT, SNEGSKA (reference sequence). Written as DNA, the CDR3 is TGCAGTGCTAGGGGGGACTTGTCGACAGATACGCAGTATTTT. Translating it yields CSARGDLSTDTQYF.

To note about this clonotype: A read error may explain this, as a much larger clone is one base away. V is TRBV7-9 and J is TRBJ2-7, with D possibly matching TRBD1 (5 bases). Germline V gives CDR1 SEHNR, CDR2 FQNEAQ (reference sequence). The CDR3 contains 13 residues. The V and J ends lost 9 bases and 0 bases respectively, with 12 bases between them. The CDR3 region has the DNA TGTGCCAGGAGCCGGACAAGCTCCTACGAGCAGTACTTC. Translated: CARSRTSSYEQYF.

Concerning this clonotype: This may be a read error, as it is one base from a much larger clone. This chain joins TRBV5-4 and TRBJ1-2; D uncertain. The CDR3 extends over 16 amino acids. V gave up 10 bases and J gave up 4 bases, with 26 bases separating them. Germline CDR1 reads SGHNT; CDR2 reads YYREEE (reference sequence). The CDR3 DNA is TGTGCCGGCCTCTTTTTCGTACCAGGAAAGACCTATGGCTACACCTTC. As protein: CAGLFFVPGKTYGYTF.

This clonotype occurred many times. The CDR3 DNA reads as TGTGCCAGCAGCTGGGGACAGGGGGACACTGAAGCTTTCTTT. Translating it yields CASSWGQGDTEAFF. V and J are TRBV7-6 and TRBJ1-1, with TRBD1 matching over 11 bases. The CDR3 contains 14 residues. Germline V CDR1 and CDR2: SGHVS, FNYEAQ. V trimming: 4 bases; J trimming: 3 bases; junction bases outside the gene matches: 1.

This clonotype has at least ten counts. The chain uses TRBV5-8 and TRBJ1-6, with 8 nucleotides matching TRBD1. This CDR3 is 15 amino acids long. V was pared by 1 base and J by 8 bases, with 5 bases of the junction left unmatched. Germline assignment: CDR1 SGHTS and CDR2 YDEGEE. CDR3 DNA: TGTGCCAGCAGCTTGAACAGGGGGACATATTCACCCCTCCACTTT. It specifies CASSLNRGTYSPLHF. The whole variable domain, filled in from reference TRBV5-8 and TRBJ1-6, reads EAGVTQSPTHLIKTRGQQATLRCSPISGHTSVYWYQQALGLGLQFLLWYDEGEERNRGNFPPRFSGRQFPNYSSELNVNALELEDSALYLCASSLNRGTYSPLHFGNGTRLTVT.

A note on this clonotype: A single base separates this from a much larger clone, so it may be a read error. The V gene is TRBV7-7, the J gene TRBJ1-2, with unresolved D. Germline loops: CDR1 SSHAT, CDR2 FNYEAQ (reference sequence). The CDR3 runs to 17 residues. The ends were cut back, 3 bases at V and 4 bases at J, with 21 bases in the middle. The CDR3 coding sequence is TGTGCCAGCAGCTTTGAGCGTAGGTGCCGAAAGACCTATGGCTACACCTTC. Protein: CASSFERRCRKTYGYTF.

V usage is TRBV4-1 and J usage is TRBJ2-3; TRBD1 is a possible D gene (6 bases). CDR3 length equals 14 residues. The germline V gene has CDR1 MGHRA and CDR2 YSYEKL. The germline V and J ends were trimmed by 4 bases and 2 bases, with 10 bases remaining between them. CDR3 loop: CASSPQGITDTQYF. CDR3 coding DNA: TGCGCCAGCAGCCCTCAGGGGATCACAGATACGCAGTATTTT.

For this clonotype: A read error may explain this, as a much larger clone is one base away. The V call is TRBV10-3, the J call TRBJ2-5; weak D call: TRBD1 (6 bases). The CDR3 totals 13 residues. In germline, CDR1 is ENHRY, CDR2 SYGVKD. The CDR3 is CAISASRGETRYF. CDR3 in DNA: TGTGCCATCAGTGCCAGCAGGGGAGAGACCCGGTACTTC.

At least ten counts were recorded for this clonotype. The genes are TRBV15 and TRBJ1-5; TRBD1 is a possible D gene (5 bases). CDR3 length equals 15 residues. Germline V gene data show CDR1 as LNHNV and CDR2 as YYDKDF (reference sequence). Between the trimmed V and J ends, which lost 0 bases and 4 bases, there was a span of 10 bases. CDR3 nucleotide sequence: TGTGCCACCAGCAGAGATCCCCGGGGGAATCAGCCCCAGCATTTT. Translated: CATSRDPRGNQPQHF. Supplemented by reference TRBV15 and TRBJ1-5, the full variable domain reads DAMVIQNPRYQVTQFGKPVTLSCSQTLNHNVMYWYQQKSSQAPKLLFHYYDKDFNNEADTPDNFQSRRPNTSFCFLDIRSPGLGDTAMYLCATSRDPRGNQPQHFGDGTRLSIL.

This chain uses TRBV9 with TRBJ2-7; D is uncertain. Germline V gene lookup returns CDR1 SGDLS and CDR2 YYNGEE. V lost 4 bases and J lost 3, with 20 bases in between. The CDR3 is 16 residues long. CDR3 in amino acids: CASSTNTESSRYEQYF. For the CDR3, the DNA is TGTGCCAGCAGCACGAACACGGAGTCATCCCGCTACGAGCAGTACTTC.

This clonotype was seen repeatedly, ten times or more. The V gene is TRBV3-1, the J gene TRBJ1-5; D might be TRBD1 (5 bases). The V end lost 4 bases, the J end lost 2 bases, and 18 bases lay between the germline ends. CDR1 and CDR2 (germline): LGHDT, YNNKEL (reference sequence). The CDR3 extends over 17 amino acids. The CDR3 sequence: CASSPGPVFSGNQPQHF. In DNA, the CDR3 is TGTGCCAGCAGCCCGGGGCCGGTCTTTAGTGGCAATCAGCCCCAGCATTTT.

J is TRBJ1-2 and V is TRBV7-6; no clear D gene. The V gene's germline CDR1 is SGHVS and CDR2 FNYEAQ. Trimming left V 5 bases short and J 4 bases short, with 23 bases between. The length of the CDR3 is 17 residues. CDR3 DNA: TGTGCCAGCAGCGATGCAGCTGAATCTCGAAAGACCTATGGCTACACCTTC. It specifies CASSDAAESRKTYGYTF.

This clonotype was detected many times. V and J are TRBV10-1 and TRBJ1-2; D gene unclear. Germline V lookup: CDR1 WNHNN, CDR2 SYGVQD (reference sequence). Trimming pared 5 bases from V and 4 bases from J, leaving 23 bases between. This CDR3 has 17 amino acids. CDR3 amino acids: CASSCDARSRKTYGYTF. In DNA form, the CDR3 reads TGCGCCAGCAGTTGTGACGCAAGATCGCGAAAGACCTATGGCTACACCTTC.

This clonotype was seen at least ten times. V is TRBV29-1 and J is TRBJ1-1; D gene uncertain. This CDR3 comprises 14 residues. V lost 2 bases and J 3 bases, leaving 13 bases between the germline ends. The V gene's germline CDR1 is SQVTM and CDR2 ANQGSEA. The CDR3 DNA reads as TGCAGCGTTGAACGGCGTGAAGTGGACACTGAAGCTTTCTTT. Its protein is CSVERREVDTEAFF.

On this clonotype: Possible read error: a much larger clone is one base away. The chain is built from TRBV6-2 or TRBV6-3 and TRBJ1-2; no definite D call. The CDR3 loop spans 17 amino acids. V was trimmed by 5 bases and J by 4 bases, leaving 23 bases between them. The germline CDR1 and CDR2 sequences are MNHEY and SVGEGT. The CDR3 sequence is CASSLTDCIGRTYGYTF. The CDR3, as DNA: TGTGCCAGCAGTCTTACCGACTGCATCGGAAGGACCTATGGCTACACCTTC.

This clonotype was counted at least ten times. The chain uses TRBV12-3 or TRBV12-4 and TRBJ1-4; D might be TRBD1 (6 bases). This CDR3 comprises 14 residues. Between the trimmed V and J ends, which lost 5 bases and 4 bases, there was a span of 11 bases. The CDR3 nucleotides read TGTGCCAGCAGTACAGGGTATGGTAATGAAAAACTGTTTTTT. Translation gives CASSTGYGNEKLFF.

Notes on this clonotype: This may stem from a read error, because a much larger clone lies one nucleotide away. The gene calls are TRBV7-2 and TRBJ2-3; D tentatively reads TRBD1 or TRBD2 (6 bases each). Germline CDR1 is SGHTA and CDR2 is FQGNSA. The CDR3 consists of 15 residues. Between the trimmed V and J ends, which lost 11 bases and 4 bases, there was a span of 22 bases. The CDR3 spells CAGTVWPGEADTQYF. The DNA of the CDR3 is TGTGCCGGAACCGTGTGGCCAGGGGAGGCAGATACGCAGTATTTT.

The J gene is TRBJ2-4, the V gene TRBV20-1, with 14 nucleotides matching TRBD2. The J segment lost 5 bases and the V segment lost 6 bases, leaving 6 bases of the junction unmatched. This CDR3 spans 15 amino acids. Germline assignment: CDR1 DFQATT and CDR2 SNEGSKA (reference sequence). The CDR3 DNA sequence: TGCAGTGCCCTGGGGACTAGCGGGGGAGAAAACATTCAGTACTTC. Protein sequence: CSALGTSGGENIQYF.

A single count supports this clonotype. A read error may be the cause here, since a much bigger clone is one base away. This chain uses TRBV6-8 with TRBJ1-2; D gene uncertain. The CDR3 extends over 17 amino acids. V was clipped by 5 bases and J by 4 bases, with 23 bases between them. Per the germline V gene, CDR1 is MNHGY and CDR2 is SAAAGT. The CDR3 region has the DNA TGTGCCAGCAGTAATAAGATACGCTCTAGAAAGACCTATGGCTACACCTTC. This gives the protein CASSNKIRSRKTYGYTF.

Notes on this clonotype: The germline gene is not matched at one end of the junction; a read error may be the cause. The J gene is TRBJ1-2, the V gene TRBV5-4; D call uncertain. The CDR3 totals 16 residues. Looked up from germline, CDR1 is SGHNT and CDR2 is YYREEE (reference sequence). CDR3 region: CASWRCVPGKTYGHTF. DNA of the CDR3: TGTGCCAGCTGGAGATGCGTACCAGGAAAGACCTATGGCCACACCTTC.

This clonotype was seen at least ten times. The chain combines TRBV7-2 with TRBJ1-1; 7 bases line up with TRBD1. This CDR3 contains 15 residues. Germline V gene data show CDR1 as SGHTA and CDR2 as FQGNSA. Trimming took 3 bases from V and 4 from J; bases not matched to a gene: 8. CDR3 DNA: TGTGCCAGCAGCTTGACACAGGGGCTGGGCACTGAAGCTTTCTTT. Protein product: CASSLTQGLGTEAFF.